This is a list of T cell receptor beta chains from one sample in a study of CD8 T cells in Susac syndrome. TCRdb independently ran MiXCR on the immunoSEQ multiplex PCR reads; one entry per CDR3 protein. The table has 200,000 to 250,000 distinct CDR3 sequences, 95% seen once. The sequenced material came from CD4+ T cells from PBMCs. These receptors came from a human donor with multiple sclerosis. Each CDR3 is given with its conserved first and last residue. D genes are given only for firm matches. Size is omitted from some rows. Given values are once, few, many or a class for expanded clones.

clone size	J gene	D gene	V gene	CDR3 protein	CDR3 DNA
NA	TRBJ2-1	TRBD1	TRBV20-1	CSAGQGGGNEQFF	TGCAGTGCAGGACAGGGAGGAGGCAATGAGCAGTTCTTC
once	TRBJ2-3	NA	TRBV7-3	CASSLLAANTDTQYF	TGTGCCAGCAGCTTATTAGCGGCTAACACAGATACGCAGTATTTT
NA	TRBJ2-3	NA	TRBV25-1	CASSDSTDTQYF	TGTGCCAGCAGTGATAGCACAGATACGCAGTATTTT
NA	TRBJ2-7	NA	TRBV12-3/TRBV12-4	CASSLGAGGEQYF	TGTGCCAGCAGTTTAGGAGCGGGCGGGGAGCAGTACTTC
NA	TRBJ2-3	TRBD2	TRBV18	CASSPAGGSTDTQYF	TGTGCCAGCTCACCAGCGGGGGGGAGCACAGATACGCAGTATTTT
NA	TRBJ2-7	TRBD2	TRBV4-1	CASSQPGREGYEQYF	TGCGCCAGCAGCCAACCGGGACGGGAGGGGTACGAGCAGTACTTC
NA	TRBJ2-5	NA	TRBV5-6	CASSLGRRTQETQYF	TGTGCCAGCAGCTTAGGACGGCGGACCCAAGAGACCCAGTACTTC
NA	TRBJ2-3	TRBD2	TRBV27	CASSRSGASTDTQYF	TGTGCCAGCAGCCGGAGCGGGGCAAGCACAGATACGCAGTATTTT
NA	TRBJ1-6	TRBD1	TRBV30	CAWSAGQDNSPLHF	TGTGCCTGGAGTGCGGGACAGGATAATTCACCCCTCCACTTT
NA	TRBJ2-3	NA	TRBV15	CATSRDSPDTQYF	TGTGCCACCAGCAGAGATTCCCCAGATACGCAGTATTTT
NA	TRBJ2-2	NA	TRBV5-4	CASSPTGSAGELFF	TGTGCCAGCAGCCCTACAGGGTCAGCCGGGGAGCTGTTTTTT
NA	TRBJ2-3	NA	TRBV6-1	CASKRTPSTDTQYF	TGTGCCAGCAAGCGGACACCAAGCACAGATACGCAGTATTTT
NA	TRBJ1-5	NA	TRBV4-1	CASSQDWGLRNQPQHF	TGCGCCAGCAGCCAAGATTGGGGACTTCGCAATCAGCCCCAGCATTTT
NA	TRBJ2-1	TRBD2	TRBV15	CATSSGTSGYNEQFF	TGTGCCACCAGCAGCGGGACTAGCGGGTACAATGAGCAGTTCTTC
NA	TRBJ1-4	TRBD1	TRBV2	CASSERQGPTNEKLFF	TGTGCCAGCAGCGAAAGACAGGGACCAACTAATGAAAAACTGTTTTTT
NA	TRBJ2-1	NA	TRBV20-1	CSARDQRGGYNEQFF	TGCAGTGCTAGAGATCAGAGGGGGGGGTACAATGAGCAGTTCTTC
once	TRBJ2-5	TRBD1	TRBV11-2	CASSNRDREETQYF	TGTGCCAGCAGTAACCGGGACAGAGAAGAGACCCAGTACTTC
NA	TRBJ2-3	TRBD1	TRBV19	CASKQDRGRDTQYF	TGTGCCAGTAAACAGGACAGGGGTAGGGATACGCAGTATTTT
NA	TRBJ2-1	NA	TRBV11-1	CASRGGLDYNEQFF	TGTGCCAGCAGGGGTGGCTTAGACTACAATGAGCAGTTCTTC
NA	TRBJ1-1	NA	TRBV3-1	CASRPVGNTEAFF	TGTGCCAGCAGACCCGTGGGGAACACTGAAGCTTTCTTT
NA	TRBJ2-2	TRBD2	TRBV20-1	CSVKSGGGAGELFF	TGCAGCGTAAAGAGCGGGGGAGGGGCCGGGGAGCTGTTTTTT
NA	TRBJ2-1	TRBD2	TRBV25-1	CASSAGGGEQFF	TGTGCCAGCAGTGCTGGGGGGGGAGAGCAGTTCTTC